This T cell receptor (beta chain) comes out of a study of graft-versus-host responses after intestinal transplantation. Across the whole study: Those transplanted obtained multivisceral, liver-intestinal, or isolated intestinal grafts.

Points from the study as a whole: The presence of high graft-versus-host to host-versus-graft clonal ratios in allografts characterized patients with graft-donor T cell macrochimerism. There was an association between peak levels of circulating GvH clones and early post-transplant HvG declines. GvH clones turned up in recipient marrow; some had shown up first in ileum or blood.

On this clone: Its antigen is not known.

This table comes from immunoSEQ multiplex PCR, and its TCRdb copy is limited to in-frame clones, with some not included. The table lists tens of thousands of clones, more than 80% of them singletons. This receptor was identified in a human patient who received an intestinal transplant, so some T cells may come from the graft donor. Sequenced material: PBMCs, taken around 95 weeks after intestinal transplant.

CDR3 loop: CASIKTSGGYNEQFF. DNA of the CDR3: TGTGCCAGCATCAAGACGAGCGGGGGGTACAATGAGCAGTTCTTC. The chain carries TRBV6-6 and TRBJ2-1, with TRBD2 matching over 9 bases. CDR1 is MNHNY, CDR2 SVGAGI, per germline (reference sequence). V gave up 7 bases and J gave up 4 bases; unmatched junction bases: 8. This CDR3 region has 15 residues.